These 15 T cell receptor beta chains originate from one sample sequenced in a study of neurological immune-mediated disorders. TCRdb called the 5' RACE reads again in MiXCR, with one record for every CDR3 protein. The table lists 50,000 or so distinct CDR3 sequences, less than 4.5% of them singletons. The sample consisted of PBMCs. All receptors come from a man aged 25-45 years with multiple sclerosis.

Ten or more counts support this clonotype. The genes are TRBV7-6 and TRBJ1-1, with no clear D. CDR1 is SGHVS, CDR2 FNYEAQ, per germline. This CDR3 spans 13 amino acids. The V end lost 8 bases, the J end lost 4 bases, and 14 bases lay between the germline ends. DNA for the CDR3: TGTGCCAGCTCCACCTCTCAGGCCACTGAAGCTTTCTTT. Residues: CASSTSQATEAFF. Based on the CDR3 plus reference TRBV7-6 and TRBJ1-1, the full variable domain is GAGVSQSPRYKVTKRGQDVALRCDPISGHVSLYWYRQALGQGPEFLTYFNYEAQQDKSGLPNDRFSAERPEGSISTLTIQRTEQRDSAMYRCASSTSQATEAFFGQGTRLTVV.

This clonotype was counted many times. The V gene is TRBV28, the J gene TRBJ1-2, with D unclear. Between the trimmed V and J ends, which lost 5 bases and 4 bases, there was a span of 5 bases. Per the germline V gene, CDR1 is MDHEN and CDR2 is SYDVKM. The CDR3 runs 11 residues. CDR3 sequence: CASSKSYGYTF. Here the CDR3 DNA reads TGTGCCAGCAGTAAATCCTATGGCTACACCTTC.

In regard to this clonotype: This CDR3 fails to terminate in the conserved phenylalanine or tryptophan, so it likely reflects a read error. Because the CDR3's place on the DNA is in doubt, the DNA is left out and the CDR3 is given as listed by TCRdb. This chain links TRBV20-1 with TRBJ1-5. Germline V CDR1 and CDR2: DFQATT, SNEGSKA (reference sequence). The CDR3 length is 13 residues, termini included. The CDR3 reads CSASGTADQPQNI.

This clonotype was counted ten times or more. The chain combines TRBV12-3 or TRBV12-4 with TRBJ2-7, with D perhaps being TRBD1 or TRBD2 (5 bases each). The CDR3 runs 13 residues. The ends were cut back, 3 bases at V and 5 bases at J, with 11 bases in the middle. The CDR3 protein is CASSFERGDEQYF. For the CDR3, the DNA is TGTGCCAGCAGTTTCGAGAGGGGAGACGAGCAGTACTTC.

This clonotype came up many times. The chain joins TRBV11-2 to TRBJ1-3; unclear D gene. Germline-derived CDR1 and CDR2 are SGHAT and FQNNGV. This CDR3 has 14 residues. Trimming left V 0 bases short and J 0 bases short, with 3 bases between. CDR3 sequence reads: CASSLEISGNTIYF. The DNA for the CDR3 is TGTGCCAGCAGCTTAGAAATCTCTGGAAACACCATATATTTT.

This clonotype has more than one count but fewer than ten. In nucleotides, the CDR3 is TGTGCCAGCTCACCTTTAAACACTGAAGCTTTCTTT. Its protein product is CASSPLNTEAFF. V and J are TRBV18 and TRBJ1-1; D is ambiguous. Germline CDR1 reads KGHSH; CDR2 reads LQKENI. CDR3 length: 12 amino acids. Trimming stripped 3 bases from V and 2 bases from J, with 4 bases between.

This clonotype was recorded many times. This chain connects TRBV9 to TRBJ2-7; 10 positions match TRBD2. The CDR3 runs 14 residues. The V gene end was trimmed by 1 base and the J gene end by 3 bases; junction bases not matched to a gene: 1. The germline CDR1 and CDR2 sequences are SGDLS and YYNGEE. CDR3 in amino acids: CASSVSGGDYEQYF. The CDR3 region has the DNA TGTGCCAGCAGCGTAAGCGGGGGGGACTACGAGCAGTACTTC.

This clonotype was observed at least ten times. The rearrangement links TRBV5-6 to TRBJ1-1, with 8 bases identical to TRBD1. Unmatched junction bases numbered 4, after V lost 4 bases and J lost 5 bases. This CDR3 is built from 13 residues. In germline, CDR1 is SGHDT, CDR2 YYEEEE. The CDR3 sequence: CASSQTGVTEAFF. The CDR3 bases are TGTGCCAGCAGCCAGACAGGGGTGACTGAAGCTTTCTTT.

This clonotype was seen many times. The chain carries TRBV20-1 and TRBJ2-3; 12 bases map to TRBD2. CDR3 length equals 15 residues. The ends lost 6 bases at V and 1 base at J; junction bases unmatched: 5. Germline assignment: CDR1 DFQATT and CDR2 SNEGSKA (reference sequence). For the CDR3, the DNA is TGCAGTGCAACTAGCGGGGGGATCCGCACAGATACGCAGTATTTT. The encoded protein is CSATSGGIRTDTQYF.

This clonotype was recorded many times. The V and J genes are TRBV7-3 and TRBJ2-5; D remains ambiguous. CDR1 and CDR2 from the germline V gene are SGHTA and FQGTGA. The CDR3 is 11 residues long. V was clipped by 5 bases and J by 6 bases, with 7 bases between them. The CDR3 DNA follows: TGTGCCAGCAGCCTGGGGAAGACCCAGTACTTC. Its protein is CASSLGKTQYF.

This clonotype was counted ten times or more. The chain has TRBV28 and TRBJ1-2, with 8 nucleotides matching TRBD1. Germline trimming cut 3 bases from V and 7 bases from J; bases unmatched to any gene: 19. Germline CDR1 reads MDHEN; CDR2 reads SYDVKM. This CDR3 has 18 amino acids. The CDR3 loop is CASSLNPGTGGLSAGYTF. As DNA, the CDR3 is TGTGCCAGCAGTTTGAACCCCGGGACAGGAGGGCTTTCGGCTGGCTACACCTTC.

The chain couples TRBV18 to TRBJ2-7; the match to TRBD1 covers 8 bases. The CDR3 has 15 amino acids. The germline gives CDR1 KGHSH, CDR2 LQKENI. V lost 3 bases, J lost 0 bases, and 4 bases stayed unmatched. For the CDR3, the DNA is TGTGCCAGCTCACCTCGACAGGGGTCCTCCTACGAGCAGTACTTC. Translation gives CASSPRQGSSYEQYF.

The chain carries TRBV6-5 and TRBJ1-2; possible D gene TRBD1, 5 bases. V gave up 6 bases and J gave up 2 bases, with 10 bases separating them. CDR3 length equals 13 residues. Germline V gives CDR1 MNHEY, CDR2 SVGAGI. CDR3 protein: CASRTSGNYGYTF. The CDR3 coding sequence is TGTGCCAGCAGAACTTCAGGGAACTATGGCTACACCTTC.

The table lists this clonotype with many counts. The chain employs TRBV7-9 and TRBJ1-2; D might be TRBD1 (6 bases). The CDR3 consists of 14 residues. V shed 2 bases and J shed 3 bases, with 10 bases lying between them. Germline V CDR1 and CDR2: SEHNR, FQNEAQ (reference sequence). In nucleotides, the CDR3 is TGTGCCAGCAGCTTATCGGGACATGACTATGGCTACACCTTC. Amino acids: CASSLSGHDYGYTF.

This clonotype has at least ten counts. The chain carries TRBV9 and TRBJ1-2, with 8 bases matching TRBD1. CDR1 is SGDLS, CDR2 YYNGEE, per germline. This CDR3 is 15 amino acids long. The J segment lost 4 bases and the V segment lost 1 base, leaving 6 bases of the junction unmatched. The CDR3 here is CASSVIGQGGYGYTF. In nucleotides, the CDR3 is TGTGCCAGCAGCGTAATTGGACAGGGAGGCTATGGCTACACCTTC.